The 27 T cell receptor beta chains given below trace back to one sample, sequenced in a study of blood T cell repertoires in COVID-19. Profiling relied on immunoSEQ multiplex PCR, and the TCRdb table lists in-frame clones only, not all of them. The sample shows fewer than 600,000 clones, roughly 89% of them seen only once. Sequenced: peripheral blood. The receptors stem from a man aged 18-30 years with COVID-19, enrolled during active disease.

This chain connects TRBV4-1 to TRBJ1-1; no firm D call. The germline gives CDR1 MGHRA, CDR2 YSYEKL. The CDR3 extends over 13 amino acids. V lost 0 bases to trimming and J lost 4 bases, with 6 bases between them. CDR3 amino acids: CASSQDARTEAFF. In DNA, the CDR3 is TGCGCCAGCAGCCAAGATGCGCGCACTGAAGCTTTCTTT.

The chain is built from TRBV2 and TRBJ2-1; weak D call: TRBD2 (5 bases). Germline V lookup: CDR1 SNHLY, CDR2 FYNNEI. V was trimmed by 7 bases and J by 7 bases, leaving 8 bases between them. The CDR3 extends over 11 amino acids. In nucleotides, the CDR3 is TGTGCCAGCACCACTAGGAATGAGCAGTTCTTC. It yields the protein CASTTRNEQFF.

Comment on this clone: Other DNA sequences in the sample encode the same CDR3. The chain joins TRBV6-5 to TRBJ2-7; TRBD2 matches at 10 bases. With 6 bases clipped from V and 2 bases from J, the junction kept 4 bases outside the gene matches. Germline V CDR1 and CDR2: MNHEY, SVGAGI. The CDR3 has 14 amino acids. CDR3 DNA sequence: TGTGCCAGCAGATGGACTAGCGGAACCTACGAGCAGTACTTC. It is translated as CASRWTSGTYEQYF.

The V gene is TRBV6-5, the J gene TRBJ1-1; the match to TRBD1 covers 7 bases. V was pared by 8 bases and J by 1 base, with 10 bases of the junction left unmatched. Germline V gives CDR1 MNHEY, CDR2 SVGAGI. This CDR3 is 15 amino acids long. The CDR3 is CASLTTGERNTEAFF. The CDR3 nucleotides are TGTGCCAGCCTTACCACAGGGGAAAGGAACACTGAAGCTTTCTTT.

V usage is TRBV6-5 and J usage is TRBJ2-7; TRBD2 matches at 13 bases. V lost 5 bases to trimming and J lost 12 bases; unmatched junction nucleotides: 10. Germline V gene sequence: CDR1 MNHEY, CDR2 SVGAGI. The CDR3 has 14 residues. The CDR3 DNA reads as TGTGCCAGCAGTAGGACTAGCGGGAGAATCAGGGCGTACTTC. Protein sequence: CASSRTSGRIRAYF.

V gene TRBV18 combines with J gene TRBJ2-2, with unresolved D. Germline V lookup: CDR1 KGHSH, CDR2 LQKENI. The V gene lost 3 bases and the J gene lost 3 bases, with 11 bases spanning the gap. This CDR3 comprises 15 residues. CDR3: CASSPNSRDTGELFF. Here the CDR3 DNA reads TGTGCCAGCTCACCTAATTCTCGCGACACCGGGGAGCTGTTTTTT.

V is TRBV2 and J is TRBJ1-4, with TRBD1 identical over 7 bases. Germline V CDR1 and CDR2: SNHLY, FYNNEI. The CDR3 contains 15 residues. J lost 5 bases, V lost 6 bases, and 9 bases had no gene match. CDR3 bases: TGTGCCAGCAGGAACATAAGACAGGGAAATGAAAAACTGTTTTTT. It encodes CASRNIRQGNEKLFF.

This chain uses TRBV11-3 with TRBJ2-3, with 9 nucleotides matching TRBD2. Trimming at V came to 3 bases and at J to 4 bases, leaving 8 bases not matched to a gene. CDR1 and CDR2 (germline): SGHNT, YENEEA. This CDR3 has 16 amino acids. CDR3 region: CASSFRLAGLADTQYF. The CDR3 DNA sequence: TGTGCCAGCAGCTTCCGTCTAGCGGGACTCGCAGATACGCAGTATTTT.

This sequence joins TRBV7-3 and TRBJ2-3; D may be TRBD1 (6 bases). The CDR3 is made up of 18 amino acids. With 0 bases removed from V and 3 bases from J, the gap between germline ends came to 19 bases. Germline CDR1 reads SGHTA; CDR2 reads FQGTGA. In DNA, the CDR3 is TGTGCCAGCAGCTTAACGTTAGGAGCAGGGGTTCAGACAGATACGCAGTATTTT. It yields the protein CASSLTLGAGVQTDTQYF. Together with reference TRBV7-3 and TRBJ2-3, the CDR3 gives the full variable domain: GAGVSQTPSNKVTEKGKYVELRCDPISGHTALYWYRQSLGQGPEFLIYFQGTGAADDSGLPNDRFFAVRPEGSVSTLKIQRTERGDSAVYLCASSLTLGAGVQTDTQYFGPGTRLTVL.

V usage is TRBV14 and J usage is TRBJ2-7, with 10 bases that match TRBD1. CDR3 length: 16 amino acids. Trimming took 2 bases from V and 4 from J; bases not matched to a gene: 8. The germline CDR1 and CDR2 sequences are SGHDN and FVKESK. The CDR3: CASSQLTGTGVYEQYF. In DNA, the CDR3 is TGTGCCAGCAGCCAATTGACCGGGACAGGGGTTTACGAGCAGTACTTC.

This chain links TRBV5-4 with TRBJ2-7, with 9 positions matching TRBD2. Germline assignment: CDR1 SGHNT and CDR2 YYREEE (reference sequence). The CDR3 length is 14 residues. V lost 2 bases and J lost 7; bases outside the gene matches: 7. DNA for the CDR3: TGTGCCAGCAGCTTTACCCACCTAGCGGGGGAGCAGTACTTC. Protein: CASSFTHLAGEQYF.

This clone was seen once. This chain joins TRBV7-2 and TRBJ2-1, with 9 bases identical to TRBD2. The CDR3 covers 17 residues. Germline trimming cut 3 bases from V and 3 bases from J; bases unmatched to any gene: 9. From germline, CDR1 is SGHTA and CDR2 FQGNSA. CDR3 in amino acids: CASSFRISGSFYNEQFF. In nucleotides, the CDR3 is TGTGCCAGCAGCTTCCGAATTAGCGGGAGTTTCTACAATGAGCAGTTCTTC.

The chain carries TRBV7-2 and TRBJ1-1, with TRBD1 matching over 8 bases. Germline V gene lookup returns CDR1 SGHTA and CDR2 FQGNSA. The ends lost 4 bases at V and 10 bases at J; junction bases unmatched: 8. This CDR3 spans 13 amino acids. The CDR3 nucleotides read TGTGCCAGCAGCTCGCAGGGGGCGCGGGTAGCTTTCTTT. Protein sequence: CASSSQGARVAFF.

CDR3 sequence (DNA): TGTGCCAGCAGCCTGGAACCGGGACTTTTGACCGGGGAGCTGTTTTTT. Protein: CASSLEPGLLTGELFF. The chain employs TRBV11-2 and TRBJ2-2; tentatively, D is TRBD2 (6 bases). The CDR3 has 16 residues. Looked up from germline, CDR1 is SGHAT and CDR2 is FQNNGV. Trimming took 5 bases from V and 5 from J, leaving 18 bases between them.

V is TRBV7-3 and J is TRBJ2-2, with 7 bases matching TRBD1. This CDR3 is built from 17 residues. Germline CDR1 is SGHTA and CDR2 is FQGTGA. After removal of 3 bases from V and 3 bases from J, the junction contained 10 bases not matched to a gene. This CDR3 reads CASSLRGRLRDTGELFF. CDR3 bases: TGTGCCAGCAGCTTGAGGGGGCGGCTACGAGACACCGGGGAGCTGTTTTTT.

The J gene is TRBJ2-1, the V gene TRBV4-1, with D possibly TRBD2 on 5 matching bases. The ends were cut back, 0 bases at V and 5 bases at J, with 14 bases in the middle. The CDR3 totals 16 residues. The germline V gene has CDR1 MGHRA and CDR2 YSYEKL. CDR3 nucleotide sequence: TGCGCCAGCAGCCAAGATCGGATAGCGACGAACAATGAGCAGTTCTTC. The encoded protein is CASSQDRIATNNEQFF.

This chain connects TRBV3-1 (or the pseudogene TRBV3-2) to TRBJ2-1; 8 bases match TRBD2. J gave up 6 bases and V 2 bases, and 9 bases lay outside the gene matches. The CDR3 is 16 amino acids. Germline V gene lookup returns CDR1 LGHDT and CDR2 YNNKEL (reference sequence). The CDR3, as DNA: TGTGCCAGCAGCCAATTAAGCGGGAGAAGAATCAATGAGCAGTTCTTC. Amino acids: CASSQLSGRRINEQFF.

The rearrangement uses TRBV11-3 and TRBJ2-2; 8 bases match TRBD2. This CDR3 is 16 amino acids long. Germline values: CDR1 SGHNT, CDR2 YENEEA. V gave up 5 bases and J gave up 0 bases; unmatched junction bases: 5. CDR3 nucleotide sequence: TGTGCCAGCAGCCCCCTAGCGGGTCCGAACACCGGGGAGCTGTTTTTT. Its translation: CASSPLAGPNTGELFF.

The CDR3 coding sequence is TGTGCCAGCAGCGACACCGGGACAGGGGTATACGAGCAGTACTTC. This encodes CASSDTGTGVYEQYF. V is TRBV7-9 and J is TRBJ2-7; 10 bases fit TRBD1. Germline trimming cut 5 bases from V and 4 bases from J; bases unmatched to any gene: 8. The CDR3 spans 15 residues. Germline-derived CDR1 and CDR2 are SEHNR and FQNEAQ (reference sequence). The full variable domain, with the rest looked up from reference TRBV7-9 and TRBJ2-7, is DTGVSQNPRHKITKRGQNVTFRCDPISEHNRLYWYRQTLGQGPEFLTYFQNEAQLEKSRLLSDRFSAERPKGSFSTLEIQRTEQGDSAMYLCASSDTGTGVYEQYFGPGTRLTVT.

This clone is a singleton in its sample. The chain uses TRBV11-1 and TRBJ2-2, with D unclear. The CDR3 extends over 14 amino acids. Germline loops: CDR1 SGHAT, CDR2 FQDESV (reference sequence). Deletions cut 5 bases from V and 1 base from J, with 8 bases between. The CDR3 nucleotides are TGTGCCAGCAGCCGTAATATGAACACCGGGGAGCTGTTTTTT. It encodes CASSRNMNTGELFF.

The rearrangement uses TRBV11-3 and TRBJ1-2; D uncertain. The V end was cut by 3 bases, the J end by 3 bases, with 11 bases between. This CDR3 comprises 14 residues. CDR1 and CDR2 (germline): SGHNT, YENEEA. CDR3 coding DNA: TGTGCCAGCAGCTTCGGAACAGTGGACTATGGCTACACCTTC. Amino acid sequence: CASSFGTVDYGYTF.

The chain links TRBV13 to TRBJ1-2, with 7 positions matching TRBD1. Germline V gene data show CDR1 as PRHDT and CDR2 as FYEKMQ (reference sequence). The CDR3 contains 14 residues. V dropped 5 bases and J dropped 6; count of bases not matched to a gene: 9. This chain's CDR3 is CASSPRQGVNGYTF. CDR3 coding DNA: TGTGCCAGCAGCCCCCGACAGGGAGTCAATGGCTACACCTTC.

The CDR3 reads CASSSYGEAFF. For the CDR3, the DNA is TGTGCCAGCAGTTCCTACGGTGAAGCTTTCTTT. The V call is TRBV6-5, the J call TRBJ1-1, with unresolved D. V gave up 4 bases and J gave up 7 bases, with 7 bases separating them. Per the germline V gene, CDR1 is MNHEY and CDR2 is SVGAGI. The CDR3 is 11 residues long.

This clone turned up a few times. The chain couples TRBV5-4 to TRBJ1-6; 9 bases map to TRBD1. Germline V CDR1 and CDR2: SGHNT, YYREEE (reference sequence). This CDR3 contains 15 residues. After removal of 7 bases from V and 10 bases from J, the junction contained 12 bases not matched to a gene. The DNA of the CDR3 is TGTGCCAGCCAGAGGGGACAGGGTTGGGAATCACCCCTCCACTTT. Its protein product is CASQRGQGWESPLHF.

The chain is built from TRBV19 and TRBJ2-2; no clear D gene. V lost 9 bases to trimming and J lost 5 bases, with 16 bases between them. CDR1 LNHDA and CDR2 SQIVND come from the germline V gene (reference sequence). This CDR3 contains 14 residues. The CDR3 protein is CASALSGYTGELFF. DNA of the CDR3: TGTGCCAGCGCACTTTCAGGTTATACCGGGGAGCTGTTTTTT.

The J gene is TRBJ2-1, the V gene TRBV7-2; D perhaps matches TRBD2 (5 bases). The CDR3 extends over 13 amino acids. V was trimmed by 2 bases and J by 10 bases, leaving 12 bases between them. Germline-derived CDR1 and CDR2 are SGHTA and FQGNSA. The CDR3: CASSLSRAGEQFF. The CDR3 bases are TGTGCCAGCAGCTTATCCCGTGCGGGCGAGCAGTTCTTC. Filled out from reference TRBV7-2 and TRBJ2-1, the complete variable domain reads GAGVSQSPSNKVTEKGKDVELRCDPISGHTALYWYRQSLGQGLEFLIYFQGNSAPDKSGLPSDRFSAERTGGSVSTLTIQRTQQEDSAVYLCASSLSRAGEQFFGPGTRLTVL.

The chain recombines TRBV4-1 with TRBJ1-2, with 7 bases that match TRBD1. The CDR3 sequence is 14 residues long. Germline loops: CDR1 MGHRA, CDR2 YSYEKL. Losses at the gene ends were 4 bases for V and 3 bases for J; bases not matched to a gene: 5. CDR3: CASSRRDRDYGYTF. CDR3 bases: TGCGCCAGCAGCCGCCGAGACAGGGACTATGGCTACACCTTC.